This T cell receptor (beta chain) was documented in a study of shared clonotypes between healthy human individuals (TCRdb year 2020). At the level of the whole study: The cohort included a few men and a couple of women between 18 and 49 years of age. For each donor, CD4 naive and CD4 memory were each given three plates, CD8 naive was given two plates, and CD8 memory was given one plate. To estimate repertoire size and how much clonotypes are shared between individuals, the study performed deep sequencing of blood TCR repertoires from 4 to 6 healthy adults. Different laboratories and diverse techniques were used to prepare libraries and sequence TCR repertoires, to increase sequencing depth and limit assay-specific biases. Per donor, leukapheresis produced somewhere between about 0.8 and 9.5 billion PBMCs.

To note about this clone: Which antigen it targets is not known. No much larger clone exists at a distance of one base, and base qualities are not known.

Using the deep immunoSEQ assay, multiplex PCR amplified TCR CDR3 regions from genomic DNA. Genomic DNA extracted from each cell subset was distributed evenly over all wells of several immunoSEQ 96-well plates, and each plate served as one replicate. For sorted subsets, each replicate PCR was loaded with about 200 ng genomic DNA, equivalent to approximately 27,000 T cell genomes. Purified libraries were quantified with a Qubit 3.0 fluorometer, sized on a Bioanalyzer 2100, and re-quantified with the KAPA Library Quantification kit. Each immunoSEQ 96-well plate was sequenced on its own single-read 150-cycle Illumina NextSeq 550 flow cell. Concerning the study's data processing: The immunoSEQ output contained only junctional sequences without quality scores, so filtering could not match that applied to full-length reads. Sequences were annotated with PyIR, a Python wrapper for IgBLAST v1.9, using IMGT germline references to assign V/J genes and CDR3. Reads were filtered out if the reads had weak V/J assignments (E-value above 1e-6), no CDR3, stop codons, out-of-frame junctions, or ambiguous translated residues. A V3J clonotype was defined by an identical inferred V gene, J gene, and CDR3 amino acid sequence. Percentage overlap between repertoires was calculated by dividing the number of shared unique clonotypes by the size of the smaller repertoire. RTK rarefaction, the Chao1 estimator, and Recon v2.1 estimates of unobserved clonotypes were used to assess repertoire richness. Generation probabilities were computed with OLGA for all TCRbeta clonotypes obtained by the gDNA method from a few donors. TCRdb stores this immuneACCESS table with in-frame sequences only. Part of the clones is absent; in the studies checked, under half of the shortfall reflects unresolved V genes, and no reason is known for the rest. The V and J calls and the clone size are those of that table, but D and trimming were determined from the DNA. This sample comprises some 2 million clones, approximately 94% of them detected only once. 0.85% to 1.2% of the sample lies in the top ten.

CD8 naive samples were CD45RO-negative cells positively selected for CCR7, giving a CD45RA+CCR7+ population that excluded TemRA cells. Donors were healthy HIV-negative adults with no recently reported acute infections or vaccinations. Every donor was a Caucasian adult residing in Nashville, Tennessee, USA. After blood collection by leukapheresis, PBMCs were isolated using Ficoll-Histopaque density gradient centrifugation and then cryopreserved in the vapor phase of liquid nitrogen. Analytical flow cytometry was used to check the purity and quantity of each magnetically sorted T cell population. Each sorted fraction had its genomic DNA isolated and then quantified by UV absorbance on a Nanodrop 2000c. Between the V and J ends, shortened by 4 bases and 3 bases respectively, the junction contains 13 bases. The CDR3 spans 15 residues, from the cysteine through the phenylalanine. The entry retains the CDR3 DNA only, 45 bases that are in frame from base 1. Taken from the germline V gene, the CDR1 and CDR2 loops are MGHDK and SYGVNS.

Beyond this particular receptor, the publication reports: Across a handful of donors, around 5% of naive CD4, 3% to 4% of naive CD8, 2.3% of memory CD4, and approximately 0.4% of memory CD8 clonotypes were shared. Incomplete sequencing was indicated by rarefaction of sorted-subset datasets, despite the large sequencing depth. Pairwise subsampling led to the expectation that sequencing depth would affect the degree of clonotype sharing among donors. The small number of donors limited the genetic and exposure-history diversity represented. Sampling was restricted to blood, and TCR repertoires in tissue are likely to differ from TCR repertoires in blood. Compared with non-shared clonotypes, clonotypes shared by all four sorted-subset donors had higher generation probabilities. Naive subsets generally had larger estimated clonotype richness than memory subsets did.

This sequence uses TRBV25-1 and TRBJ1-5, with a weak D call of TRBD1 (5 bases match). Sequences were obtained from naive CD8+ T cells sorted from blood. The cell subset or site label of this sample denotes: CD45RA+CCR7+. This sequence originates from a man younger than 35 in good health. The CDR3 protein is CASSVPRVSNQPQHF. At the DNA level, the sequence is TGTGCCAGCAGTGTGCCCAGGGTCTCCAATCAGCCCCAGCATTTT.